Listed below are T cell receptor beta chains from one sample, sequenced in a study of blood T cell repertoires in COVID-19. Clones were sequenced by immunoSEQ multiplex PCR, and TCRdb holds only the in-frame ones, with some missing. The data contain 270,000 or so clones, approximately 90% of them singletons. The specimen sequenced was peripheral blood. The receptors shown here come from a woman in her thirties with active or convalescent COVID-19. The CDR3 runs from the conserved cysteine through the conserved F or W. D genes are given only for firm matches. The size field is filled for only some rows; it gives once, few, many or a size class.

TRBJ1-5 | NA | NA | TRBV21-1 | TGTGCCAGCAGCACGGGGGGGACCCCGGGACGCAATCAGCCCCAGCATTTT | CASSTGGTPGRNQPQHF
TRBJ2-1 | TRBD1 | NA | TRBV5-1 | TGCGCCAGCAGCTTGGACCCAGGGGGCTCCTACAATGAGCAGTTCTTC | CASSLDPGGSYNEQFF
TRBJ1-5 | NA | NA | TRBV19 | TGTGCCAGTAGTTCACTAGGGGGGGGGTCCGAACCGTCCAATCAGCCCCAGCATTTT | CASSSLGGGSEPSNQPQHF
TRBJ2-3 | TRBD2 | NA | TRBV18 | TGTGCCAGCTCCGCGGCTAGCGGGGGCACAGATACGCAGTATTTT | CASSAASGGTDTQYF
TRBJ1-4 | NA | NA | TRBV7-9 | TGTGCCAGCAGCTTAGCGGCTCAGGGGCACGAAAAACTGTTTTTT | CASSLAAQGHEKLFF
TRBJ1-2 | NA | few | TRBV10-3 | TGTGCCATCAGTGAGTCCCCTATAGGGATCACGGGAGACACCTTC | CAISESPIGITGDTF
TRBJ2-1 | NA | NA | TRBV9 | TGTGCCAGCAGCCCTGCAAGACCAGGGGTAAATGAGCAGTTCTTC | CASSPARPGVNEQFF
TRBJ2-4 | NA | NA | TRBV10-3 | TGTGCCATCAGTGAGGGGGAGCTAGCCAAAAACATTCAGTACTTC | CAISEGELAKNIQYF
TRBJ2-1 | TRBD1 | NA | TRBV24-1 | TGTGCCACCAGTCCGGGACAGGGGTGGACGGGTGAGCAGTTCTTC | CATSPGQGWTGEQFF
TRBJ2-7 | TRBD1 | NA | TRBV19 | TGTGCCAGTAGTATTGGGGGACAGGGATCCTACGAGCAGTACTTC | CASSIGGQGSYEQYF
TRBJ1-2 | TRBD1 | NA | TRBV6-5 | TGTGCCAGCGGCAGGGGGATTAACTATGGCTACACCTTC | CASGRGINYGYTF
TRBJ2-7 | NA | NA | TRBV30 | TGTGCCTGGAATAGACAGTCGTCATCCTACGAGCAGTACTTC | CAWNRQSSSYEQYF
TRBJ1-6 | TRBD1 | NA | TRBV6-2/TRBV6-3 | TGTGCCAGCAGCCCGCGGACAGGTTTGAATTCACCCCTCCACTTT | CASSPRTGLNSPLHF
TRBJ2-1 | TRBD1 | NA | TRBV4-3 | TGCGCCAGCAGCCAAGATCGGGGACAGGGTCATGAGCAGTTCTTC | CASSQDRGQGHEQFF
TRBJ1-1 | NA | NA | TRBV6-6 | TGTGCCAGCAGGATCACGGAGGGTGAAGCTTTCTTT | CASRITEGEAFF
TRBJ1-6 | NA | few | TRBV4-3 | TGCGCCAGCAGCGCTCAAAGGGGTTCACCCCTCCACTTT | CASSAQRGSPLHF
TRBJ1-1 | NA | once | TRBV9 | TGTGCCAGCAGCGTAGACACGAACACTGAAGCTTTCTTT | CASSVDTNTEAFF
TRBJ1-1 | NA | once | TRBV19 | TGTGCCAGTAGTATGACGACGGTGACTTATATGAACACTGAAGCTTTCTTT | CASSMTTVTYMNTEAFF
TRBJ1-2 | TRBD1 | NA | TRBV7-3 | TGTGCCAGCAGCCTATGGTGGGTGCAGGGGGATCGTAACTATGGCTACACCTTC | CASSLWWVQGDRNYGYTF
TRBJ2-3 | NA | NA | TRBV30 | TGTGCCTGGAGTGCGGCAGATACGCAGTATTTT | CAWSAADTQYF
TRBJ1-2 | TRBD1 | NA | TRBV6-2/TRBV6-3 | TGTGCCAGCAGTTGGGGACAGACAAATTATGGCTACACCTTC | CASSWGQTNYGYTF
TRBJ2-5 | TRBD1 | NA | TRBV24-1 | TGTGCCACCAGTGACCCGGGACAGGGGGAAAAGACCCAGTACTTC | CATSDPGQGEKTQYF
TRBJ2-1 | NA | NA | TRBV29-1 | TGCAGCGCCGCCCGACAGTCAGATGAGCAGTTCTTC | CSAARQSDEQFF
TRBJ1-1 | NA | NA | TRBV7-3 | TGTGCCAGCAGCTCCTCCGATGGGGCCACTGAAGCTTTCTTT | CASSSSDGATEAFF
TRBJ1-1 | NA | few | TRBV7-8 | TGTGCCAGCAGCTTATTACTTCCCCCCAGGGGCACTGAAGCTTTCTTT | CASSLLLPPRGTEAFF
TRBJ2-7 | NA | NA | TRBV2 | TGTGCCAGCAGTGAAGACCCAGGGTACGAGCAGTACTTC | CASSEDPGYEQYF
TRBJ2-5 | NA | once | TRBV2 | TGTGCCAGCTCGGTGCTACAGACCAAAGGGACCCAGTACTTC | CASSVLQTKGTQYF
TRBJ1-2 | NA | NA | TRBV9 | TGTGCCAGCAGTGGAGGCCATAAGGGTTATGGCTACACCTTC | CASSGGHKGYGYTF
TRBJ2-5 | TRBD1 | NA | TRBV4-1 | TGCGCCAGCAGCCAAGCCGGGCAGGGGGTATGGGAGACCCAGTACTTC | CASSQAGQGVWETQYF
TRBJ1-6 | NA | NA | TRBV18 | TGTGCCAGCTCAGAGATATCGGACAGTAATTCACCCCTCCACTTT | CASSEISDSNSPLHF
TRBJ2-5 | TRBD1 | NA | TRBV19 | TGTGCCAGTAGTATTAGCCGACAGGGGGGGGAAGAGACCCAGTACTTC | CASSISRQGGEETQYF
TRBJ1-3 | NA | few | TRBV18 | TGTGCCAGCTCACCGACAAACTCTGGAAACACCATATATTTT | CASSPTNSGNTIYF
TRBJ1-2 | NA | NA | TRBV10-3 | TGTGCCATAAGAGATGCGGGCGGGATTACGAGTGGCTACACCTTC | CAIRDAGGITSGYTF
TRBJ1-5 | TRBD1 | NA | TRBV10-2 | TGCGCCAGCCTTACCGGGACAGCGGGCAATCAGCCCCAGCATTTT | CASLTGTAGNQPQHF
TRBJ2-6 | NA | NA | TRBV18 | TGTGCCAGCTCACTACACCGTTCTGGGGCCAACGTCCTGACTTTC | CASSLHRSGANVLTF
TRBJ1-4 | TRBD1 | NA | TRBV10-3 | TGTGCCATCAGTGAGTCGGGGCAGGGGGCGACTAATGAAAAACTGTTTTTT | CAISESGQGATNEKLFF
TRBJ1-2 | TRBD1 | NA | TRBV18 | TGTGCCAGCTCACCCGGACAGGGCCGGTTTTATGGCTACACCTTC | CASSPGQGRFYGYTF
TRBJ2-2 | NA | NA | TRBV9 | TGTGCCAGCAGCGCACACGGCGGACTGGGTGTCGGGGAGCTGTTTTTT | CASSAHGGLGVGELFF
TRBJ1-6 | NA | NA | TRBV18 | TGTGCCAGCTCTAGGGAGGGTTGGAATTCACCCCTCCACTTT | CASSREGWNSPLHF
TRBJ2-5 | TRBD2 | NA | TRBV28 | TGTGCCAGCAGTCTAGCGGGGGGCCAAGAGACCCAGTACTTC | CASSLAGGQETQYF
TRBJ1-2 | TRBD1 | NA | TRBV28 | TGTGCCAGCGGCCAGGGACAGAGCTATGGCTACACCTTC | CASGQGQSYGYTF
TRBJ1-1 | NA | NA | TRBV3-1/TRBV3-2 | TGTGCCAGCAGCCAAGTCAATGAGGGCACTGAAGCTTTCTTT | CASSQVNEGTEAFF
TRBJ2-2 | NA | NA | TRBV3-1/TRBV3-2 | TGTGCCAGCAGCCAACGAGGTGGCACCGGGGAGCTGTTTTTT | CASSQRGGTGELFF
TRBJ2-3 | TRBD2 | NA | TRBV19 | TGTGCCAGTAGTCTCCTAGGACTAGCAGGGACAGATACGCAGTATTTT | CASSLLGLAGTDTQYF
TRBJ2-3 | NA | NA | TRBV19 | TGTGCCAGTAGTATAGGGCCGGGTTTGAGCACAGATACGCAGTATTTT | CASSIGPGLSTDTQYF
TRBJ2-7 | TRBD1 | few | TRBV5-1 | TGCGCCAGCAGCTCCTCCGGGACAGGGGGCGAGCAGTACTTC | CASSSSGTGGEQYF
TRBJ2-3 | TRBD2 | NA | TRBV19 | TGTGCCAGTAGTATCTCGGGGGGGCCCCCAGATACGCAGTATTTT | CASSISGGPPDTQYF
TRBJ1-4 | TRBD1 | NA | TRBV2 | TGTGCCAGCAGTGTTGGGGACAGCCTTAATGAAAAACTGTTTTTT | CASSVGDSLNEKLFF
TRBJ2-3 | NA | NA | TRBV2 | TGTGCCAGCACCGAACAACTACAAAGCACAGATACGCAGTATTTT | CASTEQLQSTDTQYF
TRBJ1-6 | NA | NA | TRBV6-5 | TGTGCCAGCAGTCCCACAGGGATTAATTCACCCCTCCACTTT | CASSPTGINSPLHF
TRBJ2-7 | NA | few | TRBV7-2 | TGTGCCAGCAGCTTAGAGTCACGGGACGAGCAGTACTTC | CASSLESRDEQYF
TRBJ2-2 | TRBD2 | NA | TRBV28 | TGTGCCAGCAGCTCCTTCTCTAGCGGGGCCAACACCGGGGAGCTGTTTTTT | CASSSFSSGANTGELFF
TRBJ2-2 | TRBD2 | NA | TRBV30 | TGTGCCTGGAGTAGGACTAGCGGGGGGATGAACACCGGGGAGCTGTTTTTT | CAWSRTSGGMNTGELFF
TRBJ1-2 | TRBD1 | few | TRBV5-4 | TGTGCCAGCAGCAACGGCCGGACAGGGACCTATGGCTACACCTTC | CASSNGRTGTYGYTF
TRBJ1-5 | TRBD1 | NA | TRBV7-9 | TGTGCCAGCAGTTCCCAGGGGGGCCAGCCCCAGCATTTT | CASSSQGGQPQHF